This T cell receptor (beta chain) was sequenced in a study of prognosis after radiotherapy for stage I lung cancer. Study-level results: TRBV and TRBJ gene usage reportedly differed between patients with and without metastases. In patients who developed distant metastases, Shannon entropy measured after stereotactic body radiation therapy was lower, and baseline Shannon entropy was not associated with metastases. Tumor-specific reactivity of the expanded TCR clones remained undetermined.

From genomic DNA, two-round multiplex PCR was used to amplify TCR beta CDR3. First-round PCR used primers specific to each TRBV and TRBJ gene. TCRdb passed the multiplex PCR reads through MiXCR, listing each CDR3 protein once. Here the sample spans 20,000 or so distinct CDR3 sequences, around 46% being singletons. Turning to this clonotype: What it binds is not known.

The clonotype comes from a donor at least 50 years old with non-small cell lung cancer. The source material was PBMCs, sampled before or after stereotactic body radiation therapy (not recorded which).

CDR3 loop: CASSSPGLAGGLRSTDTQYF. The CDR3 nucleotides read TGTGCCAGCAGCTCCCCGGGACTAGCGGGAGGACTTAGGAGCACAGATACGCAGTATTTT. J is TRBJ2-3 and V is TRBV5-5, with 15 positions matching TRBD2. With 3 bases clipped from V and 0 bases from J, the junction kept 11 bases outside the gene matches. The CDR3 is 20 amino acids. The germline CDR1 and CDR2 sequences are SGHKS and YYEKEE (reference sequence).